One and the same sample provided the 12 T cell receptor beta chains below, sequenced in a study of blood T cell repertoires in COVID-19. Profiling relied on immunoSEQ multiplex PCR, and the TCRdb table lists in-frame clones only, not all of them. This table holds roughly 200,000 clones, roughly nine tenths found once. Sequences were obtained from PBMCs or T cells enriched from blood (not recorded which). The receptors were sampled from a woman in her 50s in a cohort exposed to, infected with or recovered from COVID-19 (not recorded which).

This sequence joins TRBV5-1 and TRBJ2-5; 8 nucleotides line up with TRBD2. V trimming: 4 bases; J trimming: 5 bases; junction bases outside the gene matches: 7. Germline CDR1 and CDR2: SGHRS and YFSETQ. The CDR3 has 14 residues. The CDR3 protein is CASSAGLVGETQYF. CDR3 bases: TGCGCCAGCAGCGCGGGACTAGTAGGCGAGACCCAGTACTTC. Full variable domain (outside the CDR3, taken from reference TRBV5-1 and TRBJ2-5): KAGVTQTPRYLIKTRGQQVTLSCSPISGHRSVSWYQQTPGQGLQFLFEYFSETQRNKGNFPGRFSGRQFSNSRSEMNVSTLELGDSALYLCASSAGLVGETQYFGPGTRLLVL.

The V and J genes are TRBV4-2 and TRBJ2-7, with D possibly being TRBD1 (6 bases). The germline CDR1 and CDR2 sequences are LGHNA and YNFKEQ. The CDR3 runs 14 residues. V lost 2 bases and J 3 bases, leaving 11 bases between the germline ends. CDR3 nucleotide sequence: TGTGCCAGCAGCCAAACCCCGGACAGCTACGAGCAGTACTTC. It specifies CASSQTPDSYEQYF.

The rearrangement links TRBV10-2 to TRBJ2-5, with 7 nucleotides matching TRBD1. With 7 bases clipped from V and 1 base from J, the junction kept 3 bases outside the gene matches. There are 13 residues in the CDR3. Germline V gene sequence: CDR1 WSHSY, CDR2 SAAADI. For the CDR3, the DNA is TGCGCCAGCACGGGACAGAGCCAAGAGACCCAGTACTTC. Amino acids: CASTGQSQETQYF.

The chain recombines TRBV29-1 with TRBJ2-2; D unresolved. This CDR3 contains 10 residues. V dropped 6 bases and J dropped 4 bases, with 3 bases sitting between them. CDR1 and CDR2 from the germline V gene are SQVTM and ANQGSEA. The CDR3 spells CSVGTGELFF. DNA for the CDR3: TGCAGCGTCGGCACCGGGGAGCTGTTTTTT.

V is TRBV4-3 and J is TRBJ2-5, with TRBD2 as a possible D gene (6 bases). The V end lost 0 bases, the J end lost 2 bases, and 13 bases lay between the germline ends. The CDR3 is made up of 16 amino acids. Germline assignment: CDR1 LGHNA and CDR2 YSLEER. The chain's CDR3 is CASSQERGTLQETQYF. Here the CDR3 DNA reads TGCGCCAGCAGCCAAGAGCGTGGGACTTTACAAGAGACCCAGTACTTC.

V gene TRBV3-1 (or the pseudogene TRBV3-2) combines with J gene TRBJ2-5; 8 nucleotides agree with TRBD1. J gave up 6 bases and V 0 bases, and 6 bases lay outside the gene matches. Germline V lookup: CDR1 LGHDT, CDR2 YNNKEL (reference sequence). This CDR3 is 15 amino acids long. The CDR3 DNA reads TGTGCCAGCAGCCAAGACCAGGACAGGGCAAAGACCCAGTACTTC. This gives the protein CASSQDQDRAKTQYF.

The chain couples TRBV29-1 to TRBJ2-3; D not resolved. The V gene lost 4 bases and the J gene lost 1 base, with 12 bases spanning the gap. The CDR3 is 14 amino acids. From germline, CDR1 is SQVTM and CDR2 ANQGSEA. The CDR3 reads CSVVRSRGTDTQYF. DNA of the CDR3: TGCAGCGTTGTCCGGAGTAGAGGCACAGATACGCAGTATTTT.

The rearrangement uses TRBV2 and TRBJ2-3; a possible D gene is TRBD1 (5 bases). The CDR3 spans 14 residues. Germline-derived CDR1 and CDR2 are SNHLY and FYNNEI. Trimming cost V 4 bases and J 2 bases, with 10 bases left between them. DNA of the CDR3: TGTGCCAGCAGTGTGGACACAGTCACAGATACGCAGTATTTT. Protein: CASSVDTVTDTQYF.

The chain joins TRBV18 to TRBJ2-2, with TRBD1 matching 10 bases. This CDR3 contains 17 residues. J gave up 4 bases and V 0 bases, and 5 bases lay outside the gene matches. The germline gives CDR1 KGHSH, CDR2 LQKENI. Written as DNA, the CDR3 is TGTGCCAGCTCACCACCGGGACAGGGGAGTGGCACCGGGGAGCTGTTTTTT. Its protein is CASSPPGQGSGTGELFF.

CDR3 protein: CAIKSGGVRTEAFF. In DNA, the CDR3 is TGTGCCATCAAGTCTGGCGGGGTTAGGACTGAAGCTTTCTTT. The chain is built from TRBV10-3 and TRBJ1-1; D is uncertain. The CDR3 has 14 residues. Trimming cost V 7 bases and J 5 bases, with 17 bases left between them. Germline-derived CDR1 and CDR2 are ENHRY and SYGVKD.

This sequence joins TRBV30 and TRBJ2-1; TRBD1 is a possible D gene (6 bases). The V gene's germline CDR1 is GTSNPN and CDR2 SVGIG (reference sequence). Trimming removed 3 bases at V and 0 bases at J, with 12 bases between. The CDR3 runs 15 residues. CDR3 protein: CAWRMTGFSYNEQFF. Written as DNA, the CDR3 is TGTGCCTGGAGGATGACAGGATTCTCCTACAATGAGCAGTTCTTC.

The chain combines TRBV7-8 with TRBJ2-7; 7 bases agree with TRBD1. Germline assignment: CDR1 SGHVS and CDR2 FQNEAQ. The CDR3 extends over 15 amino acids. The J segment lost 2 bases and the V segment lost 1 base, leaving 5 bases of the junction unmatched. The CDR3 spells CASSLEQGDTYEQYF. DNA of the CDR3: TGTGCCAGCAGCTTAGAGCAGGGGGACACCTACGAGCAGTACTTC.